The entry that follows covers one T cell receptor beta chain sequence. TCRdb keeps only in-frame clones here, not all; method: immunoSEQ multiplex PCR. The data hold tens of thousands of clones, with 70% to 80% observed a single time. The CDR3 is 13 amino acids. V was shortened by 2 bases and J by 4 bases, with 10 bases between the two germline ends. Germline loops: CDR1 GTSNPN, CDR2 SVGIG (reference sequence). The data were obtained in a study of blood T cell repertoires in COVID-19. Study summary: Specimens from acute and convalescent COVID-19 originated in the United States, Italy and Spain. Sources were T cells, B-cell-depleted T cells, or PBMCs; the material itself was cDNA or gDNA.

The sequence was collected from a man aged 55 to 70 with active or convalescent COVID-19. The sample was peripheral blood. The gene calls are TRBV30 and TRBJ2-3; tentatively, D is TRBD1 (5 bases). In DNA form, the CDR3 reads TGTGCCTGGAGTTCAGGGCGGCCAGATACGCAGTATTTT. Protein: CAWSSGRPDTQYF.